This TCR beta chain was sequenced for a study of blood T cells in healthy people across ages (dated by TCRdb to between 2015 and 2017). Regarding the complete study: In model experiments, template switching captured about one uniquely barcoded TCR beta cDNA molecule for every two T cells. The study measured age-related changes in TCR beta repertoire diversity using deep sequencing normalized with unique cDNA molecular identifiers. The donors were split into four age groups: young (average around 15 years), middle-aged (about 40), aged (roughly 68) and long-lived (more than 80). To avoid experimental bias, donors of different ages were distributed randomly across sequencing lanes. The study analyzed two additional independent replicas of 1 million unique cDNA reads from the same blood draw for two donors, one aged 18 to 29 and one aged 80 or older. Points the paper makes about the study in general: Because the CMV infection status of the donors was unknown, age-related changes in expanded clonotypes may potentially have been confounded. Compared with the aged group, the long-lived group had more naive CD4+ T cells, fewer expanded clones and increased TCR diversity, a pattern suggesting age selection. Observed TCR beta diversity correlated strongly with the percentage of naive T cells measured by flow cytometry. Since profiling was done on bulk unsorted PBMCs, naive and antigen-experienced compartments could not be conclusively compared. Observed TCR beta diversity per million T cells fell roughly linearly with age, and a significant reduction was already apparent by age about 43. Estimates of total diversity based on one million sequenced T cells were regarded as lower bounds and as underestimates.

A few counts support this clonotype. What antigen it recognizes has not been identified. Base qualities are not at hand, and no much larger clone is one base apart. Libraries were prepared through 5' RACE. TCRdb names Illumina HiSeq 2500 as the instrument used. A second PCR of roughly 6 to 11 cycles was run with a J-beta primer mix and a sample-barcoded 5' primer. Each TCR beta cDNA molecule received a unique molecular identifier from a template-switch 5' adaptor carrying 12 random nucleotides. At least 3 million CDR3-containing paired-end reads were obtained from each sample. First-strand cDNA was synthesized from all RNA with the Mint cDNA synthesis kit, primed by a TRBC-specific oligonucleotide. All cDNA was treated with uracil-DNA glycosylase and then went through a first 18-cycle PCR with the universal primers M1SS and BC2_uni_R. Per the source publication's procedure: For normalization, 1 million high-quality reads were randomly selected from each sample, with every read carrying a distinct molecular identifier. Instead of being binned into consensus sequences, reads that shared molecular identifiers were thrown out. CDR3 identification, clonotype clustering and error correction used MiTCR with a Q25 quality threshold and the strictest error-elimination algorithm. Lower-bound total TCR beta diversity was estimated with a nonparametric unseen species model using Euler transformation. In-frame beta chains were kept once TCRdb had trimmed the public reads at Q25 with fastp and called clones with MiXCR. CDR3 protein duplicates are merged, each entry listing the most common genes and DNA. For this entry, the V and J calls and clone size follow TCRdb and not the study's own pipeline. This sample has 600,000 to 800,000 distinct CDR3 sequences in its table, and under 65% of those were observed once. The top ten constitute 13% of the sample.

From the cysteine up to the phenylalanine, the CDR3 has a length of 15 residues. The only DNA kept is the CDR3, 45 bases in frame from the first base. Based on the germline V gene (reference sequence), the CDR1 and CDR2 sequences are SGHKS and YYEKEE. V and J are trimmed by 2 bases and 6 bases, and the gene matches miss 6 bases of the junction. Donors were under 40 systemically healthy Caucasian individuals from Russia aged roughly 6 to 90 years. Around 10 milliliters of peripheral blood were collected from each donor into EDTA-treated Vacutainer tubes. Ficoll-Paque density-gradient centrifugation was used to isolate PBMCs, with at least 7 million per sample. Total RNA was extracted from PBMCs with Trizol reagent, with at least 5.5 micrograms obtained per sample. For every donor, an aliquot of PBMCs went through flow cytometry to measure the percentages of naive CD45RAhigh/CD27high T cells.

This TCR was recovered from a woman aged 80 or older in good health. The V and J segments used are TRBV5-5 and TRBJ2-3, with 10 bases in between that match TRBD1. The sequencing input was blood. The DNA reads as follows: TGTGCCAGCAGCTTCGGACAGGGGGGATTTGATACGCAGTATTTT. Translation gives CASSFGQGGFDTQYF.